This T cell receptor (beta chain) was sequenced during a study of identical twins. After template switching added a universal primer site, the resulting cDNA carried unique molecular identifiers. TCRdb reprocessed the 5' RACE reads with MiXCR, giving one entry per CDR3 protein. The data contain 510,000 or so distinct CDR3 sequences, roughly 15% of them singletons. Note on this clonotype: As yet, its antigen is unknown.

The study's findings and limits: Some out-of-frame alpha sequences were shared by twins, and these showed excess low generation probability. In beta out-of-frame sequences, the excess sharing between twins was weaker. Insertion counts were lower in abundant cord blood beta clonotypes, a trend that memory repertoires did not show.

CDR3 length: 13 amino acids. The V and J ends lost 3 bases and 14 bases respectively, with 16 bases between them. The germline gives CDR1 KGHDR, CDR2 SFDVKD. The same sample was also studied in work on yellow fever vaccine responses in identical twins.

The receptor was derived from a woman under 30 in good health. The chain couples TRBV24-1 to TRBJ2-1; D is unresolved. Sequencing was done on a sample of CD4+ T cells sorted from blood. This CDR3 is CATSDGAGLSEFF. The DNA of the CDR3 is TGTGCCACCAGTGATGGCGCCGGCCTTTCGGAGTTCTTC.